Presented here are 3 T cell receptor beta chains from one specimen sequenced in a study of identifying expanded T cells in peripheral blood. TCRdb's copy holds only in-frame clones and misses some; the assay was immunoSEQ multiplex PCR. Of tens of thousands of clones listed, 88% are singletons. Sequenced material: blood. The source of these receptors is a person aged 18-70 years in good health.

The V gene is TRBV30, the J gene TRBJ1-2; tentatively, D is TRBD1 (6 bases). Looked up from germline, CDR1 is GTSNPN and CDR2 is SVGIG (reference sequence). Between the trimmed V and J ends, which lost 1 base and 7 bases, there was a span of 7 bases. The length of the CDR3 is 11 residues. Here the CDR3 DNA reads TGTGCCTGGAGTGACAGGGTTGGCTACACCTTC. Translating gives CAWSDRVGYTF. Based on the CDR3 plus reference TRBV30 and TRBJ1-2, the full variable domain is SQTIHQWPATLVQPVGSPLSLECTVEGTSNPNLYWYRQAAGRGLQLLFYSVGIGQISSEVPQNLSASRPQDRQFILSSKKLLLSDSGFYLCAWSDRVGYTFGSGTRLTVV.

This chain uses TRBV7-2 with TRBJ2-7; 13 bases fit TRBD2. The CDR3 runs 15 residues. From germline, CDR1 is SGHTA and CDR2 FQGNSA. Trimming cost V 5 bases and J 6 bases; bases outside gene matches: 7. CDR3 protein: CASSPSGLAGREQYF. The CDR3 DNA reads as TGTGCCAGCAGCCCCTCGGGACTAGCGGGGCGCGAGCAGTACTTC.

The chain carries TRBV5-4 and TRBJ1-1; D call uncertain. CDR1 is SGHNT, CDR2 YYREEE, per germline (reference sequence). Trimming cost V 1 base and J 3 bases, with 10 bases left between them. The CDR3 has 14 amino acids. The CDR3 region has the DNA TGTGCCAGCAGCTTGAGTTTGGAGTACACTGAAGCTTTCTTT. Translating gives CASSLSLEYTEAFF.